This paragraph reports one T cell receptor (beta chain). TCRdb keeps only in-frame clones here, not all; method: immunoSEQ multiplex PCR. There are fewer than 900,000 clones in the sample; approximately 88% occur only once, and nearly 1.5% lies in the top ten. Stated treatment: approximately 18 received Ad26.COV2.S at low or high dose, single or two shots; about five received placebo; per-sample allocation not given. Sampling was done on day 63 after the first vaccine or placebo injection. The sample originates from a study of Ad26.COV2.S vaccination and SARS-CoV-2 variants. This specimen consisted of peripheral blood, obtained in a trial of Ad26.COV2.S vaccine versus placebo. The sequence derives from a person aged 18-65 years who received the Ad26.COV2.S COVID-19 vaccine or a placebo.

The CDR3 nucleotides are TGCGCCAGCAGCTTGGATGGGGGCAGGGAGGTATCATGGTATGGCTACACCTTC. This translates into CASSLDGGREVSWYGYTF. V is TRBV5-1 and J is TRBJ1-2; D perhaps matches TRBD1 (6 bases). This CDR3 has 18 amino acids. V was pared by 0 bases and J by 5 bases, with 23 bases between. The germline V gene has CDR1 SGHRS and CDR2 YFSETQ.